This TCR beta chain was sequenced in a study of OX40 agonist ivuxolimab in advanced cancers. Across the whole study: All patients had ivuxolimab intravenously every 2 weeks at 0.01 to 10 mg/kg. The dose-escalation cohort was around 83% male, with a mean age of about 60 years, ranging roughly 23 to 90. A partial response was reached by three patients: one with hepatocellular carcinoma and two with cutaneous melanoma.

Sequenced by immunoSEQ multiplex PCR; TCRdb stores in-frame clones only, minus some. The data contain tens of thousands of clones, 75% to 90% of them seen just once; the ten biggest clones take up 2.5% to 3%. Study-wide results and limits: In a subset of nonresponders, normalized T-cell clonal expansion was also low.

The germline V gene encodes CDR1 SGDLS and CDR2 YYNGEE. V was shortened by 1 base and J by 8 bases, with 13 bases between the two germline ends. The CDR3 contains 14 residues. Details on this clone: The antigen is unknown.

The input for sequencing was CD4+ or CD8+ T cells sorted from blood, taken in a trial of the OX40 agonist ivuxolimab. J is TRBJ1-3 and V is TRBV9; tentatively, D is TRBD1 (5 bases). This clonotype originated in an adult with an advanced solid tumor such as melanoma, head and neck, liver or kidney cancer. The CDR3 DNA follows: TGTGCCAGCAGCGTACAGGGATCTGTGGACACCATATATTTT. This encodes CASSVQGSVDTIYF.